Here is one T cell receptor beta chain with its context. The data belong to a study of control samples from healthy donors and cancer patients. The table came from immunoSEQ multiplex PCR; TCRdb's copy has only in-frame clones and leaves some out. The data contain tens of thousands of clones, roughly 85% of them seen just once; the ten biggest clones take up roughly a fifth. Germline CDR1 reads MNHEY; CDR2 reads SVGEGT. The V end was cut by 2 bases, the J end by 5 bases, with 6 bases between. The CDR3 totals 12 residues. The source of this sequence is a man aged 55 to 70 with head and neck cancer. Input material: PBMCs. V and J are TRBV6-2 or TRBV6-3 and TRBJ1-2; no reliable D call. The CDR3 spells CASSYGIYGYTF. For the CDR3, the DNA is TGTGCCAGCAGTTACGGGATTTATGGCTACACCTTC.